This section outlines one T cell receptor (beta chain) sequence together with its context. The antigen it binds to is not known. Per-nucleotide qualities are absent, and no much larger clonotype sits a single base away. This entry comes from a study of T cells in Graves' hyperthyroidism and ophthalmopathy (dated by TCRdb to 2018 to 2020). Broadly, across the study: Peripheral blood was collected at initial diagnosis, before any treatment. To identify TCR V-J signatures that set the groups apart, the researchers used a discovery cohort of approximately 98 patients, made up of 40 to 45 with Graves' ophthalmopathy and 57 with stable Graves' hyperthyroidism. Prospective prediction of ophthalmopathy was tested in an independent validation cohort consisting of about 19 hyperthyroidism patients and around 17 patients who later progressed to ophthalmopathy. The 100 or so discovery patients were divided at random into training and test sets in a 7:3 ratio. The study also compared thyroid tissue and blood T-cell repertoires from 6 or 7 Graves' hyperthyroidism patients. Once sampling was done, hyperthyroidism patients were given methimazole at a starting dose of 30 mg daily, whereas ophthalmopathy patients were given high-dose intravenous methylprednisolone. According to the paper, TCR Vbeta CDR3 sequencing was carried out on around 140 peripheral blood samples, which came from some 41 ophthalmopathy, around 75 hyperthyroidism and approximately 17 progressor patients. Summary of the overall study and its limitations: Ophthalmopathy was separated from stable hyperthyroidism by a 13 V-J signature model, with around 88% sensitivity and roughly 81% specificity obtained in cross-validation and 80%/75% obtained in testing. In validation, the model predicted progression to ophthalmopathy a median of 6.5 months before onset, with 65% to 71% sensitivity and almost 75% specificity. Sample size was not statistically predetermined, and blinding of investigators to group allocation was not performed. Most expanded thyroid clonotypes (frequency above 0.001) were also found in blood, which suggests that blood repertoires may mirror thyroid immune responses.

Trimming takes 7 bases from V and 2 bases from J, and the germline ends sit 9 bases apart. There are 13 amino acids in the CDR3, from cysteine to phenylalanine inclusive. The entry retains the CDR3 DNA only, 39 bases that are in frame from base 1. For CDR1 and CDR2, the germline V gene lists SNHLY and FYNNEI. A patient counted as having stable Graves' hyperthyroidism if no progression to ophthalmopathy occurred over 18 months of follow-up. Hyperthyroidism patients were aged 18 to 65 years and newly diagnosed, with disease duration of less than 2 months. The study excluded patients with uncontrolled infections, other autoimmune diseases, pregnancy or lactation. Diagnoses were based on clinical symptoms, serum thyroxine and TRAb, thyroid ultrasound and orbital computed tomography. PBMCs were separated from 7.5 to 10 ml of fresh peripheral blood using Ficoll-Paque density gradient centrifugation. Trizol reagent was used to extract total RNA, and RNA quality was then checked on an Agilent 2100 Bioanalyzer.

The TCR beta CDR3 regions were amplified from the RNA transcripts. The TCR CDR3 was subjected to a first round of RT-PCR using the HTBI primer set and the Qiagen OneStep RT-PCR kit. Libraries were constructed in a second round of multiplex PCR, after which size selection and purification were carried out. The libraries were sequenced on an Illumina HiSeq2000 using paired-end 100 bp reads. The original pipeline was this. Raw data were processed with SOAPnuke, discarding reads with adapters, uncalled bases, mean Phred below 15, or no exact constant-primer or identifier match. High-quality paired reads were merged with COPE v1.2.5, and unique nucleotide sequences were defined as clonotypes. Clonotypes were aligned to IMGT TRBV, TRBD and TRBJ reference segments using MiTCR v1.1. Analysis was restricted to V-J combinations with a frequency above 0.0001, which covered 99.2% of repertoires. A TCS score was defined as the ratio of F50 (clonal expansion) to E x V (chaos), with BLOSUM62-based TCRdist applied between CDR3 peptides within each V-J. Welch's t-statistics and random forest reduced just over 500 V-J features to 13, which were used in a naive Bayes classifier (R e1071). TCRdb redid the processing of the public reads, applying fastp at Q25 and MiXCR, and retained in-frame beta chains. Each CDR3 protein gets just one entry, which takes the most common genes and DNA from the rows behind it. The V and J calls here are based on TCRdb, not the publication. The sample contains hundreds of thousands of distinct CDR3 sequences, 15% to 20% of them found a single time. Of the sample, less than 4.5% is held by the ten largest clones.

The sequencing input was blood. The sequence is built from TRBV2 and TRBJ1-3, with the D segment identity uncertain. The sequence was collected from a woman in her thirties with Graves' hyperthyroidism. The CDR3 reads CASMEQPGNTIYF. The nucleotide sequence reads TGTGCCAGCATGGAGCAGCCTGGAAACACCATATATTTT. The reference TRBV2 and TRBJ1-3 proteins fill in what lies around the CDR3, so the full variable domain reads EPEVTQTPSHQVTQMGQEVILRCVPISNHLYFYWYRQILGQKVEFLVSFYNNEISEKSEIFDDQFSVERPDGSNFTLKIRSTKLEDSAMYFCASMEQPGNTIYFGEGSWLTVV.